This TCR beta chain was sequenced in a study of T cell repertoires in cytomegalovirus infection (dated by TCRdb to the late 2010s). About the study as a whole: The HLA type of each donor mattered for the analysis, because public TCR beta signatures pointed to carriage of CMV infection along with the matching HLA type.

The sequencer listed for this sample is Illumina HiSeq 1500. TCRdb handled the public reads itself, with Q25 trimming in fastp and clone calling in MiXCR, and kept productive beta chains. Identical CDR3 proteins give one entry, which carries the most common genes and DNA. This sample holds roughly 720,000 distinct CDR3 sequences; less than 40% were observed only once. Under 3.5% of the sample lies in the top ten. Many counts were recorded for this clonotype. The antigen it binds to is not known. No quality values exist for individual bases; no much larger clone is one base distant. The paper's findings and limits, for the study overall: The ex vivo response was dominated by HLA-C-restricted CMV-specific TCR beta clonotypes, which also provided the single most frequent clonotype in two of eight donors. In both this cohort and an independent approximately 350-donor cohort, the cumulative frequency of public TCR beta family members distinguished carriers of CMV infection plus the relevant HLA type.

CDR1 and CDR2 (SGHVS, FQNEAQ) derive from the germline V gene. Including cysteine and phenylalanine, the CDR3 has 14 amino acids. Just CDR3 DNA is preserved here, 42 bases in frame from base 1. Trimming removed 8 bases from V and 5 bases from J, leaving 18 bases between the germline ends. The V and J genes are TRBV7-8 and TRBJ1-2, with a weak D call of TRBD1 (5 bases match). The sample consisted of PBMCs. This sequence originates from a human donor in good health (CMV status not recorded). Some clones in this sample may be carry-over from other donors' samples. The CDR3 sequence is CASSPRGVSYGYTF. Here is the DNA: TGTGCCAGCTCGCCTCGGGGCGTCTCTTATGGCTACACCTTC.